The TCR beta chain under discussion was sequenced for a study of monozygotic twins with cystic fibrosis. Assay: immunoSEQ multiplex PCR; the TCRdb copy retains only in-frame clones and omits some. The sample records about 26,000 clones, approximately 90% being singletons. The CDR3 extends over 14 amino acids. V was clipped by 6 bases and J by 7 bases, with 15 bases between them. CDR1 is MNHNS, CDR2 SASEGT, per germline. The sequenced sample consisted of blood. The genes are TRBV6-1 and TRBJ1-4; D uncertain. This receptor was taken from a girl between 2 and 10 years old with cystic fibrosis. CDR3 loop: CASRADPAGEKLFF. The CDR3 nucleotides are TGTGCCAGCAGGGCGGACCCGGCGGGTGAAAAACTGTTTTTT.